The rows below give T cell receptor beta chains drawn from one sample of a study of metastatic and nonmetastatic thyroid tumors. Using MiXCR, TCRdb re-called clones from the PCR reads. Seen here are just under 60,000 clones, about a sixth observed once, and the top ten hold less than 9.5%. Sequenced sample: blood. The receptors derive from a male donor with papillary thyroid cancer or a benign thyroid nodule (not recorded which). Some clones in this sample may be carry-over from other donors' samples. Each CDR3 is given with its conserved first and last residue. The D gene is left open where the match is weak. Size values are once, few and many counts, or a class for expanded clones, and some rows have none.

DNA | CDR3 | J | size | D | V
TGCAGTGCTAGCACAGGGTCTTCGTCATATATCAATCAGCCCCAGCATTTT | CSASTGSSSYINQPQHF | TRBJ1-5 | - | - | TRBV20-1
TGTGCCAGCAGTTTTATGACTACAGGGGATAATTCACACCTCCACTTT | CASSFMTTGDNSHLHF | TRBJ1-6 | - | TRBD1 | TRBV6-5
TGTGCCACCAGTCCGGGACAGGGTGAAGCTTTCTTT | CATSPGQGEAFF | TRBJ1-1 | many | TRBD1 | TRBV15
TGTGCCTGGTGTTGCGGGAGTAACAATGAGCAGTTCTTC | CAWCCGSNNEQFF | TRBJ2-1 | many | TRBD2 | TRBV30
TGTGCCAGCAGCGCCCAGGGGGCAGCGTACAATGAGCAGTTCTTC | CASSAQGAAYNEQFF | TRBJ2-1 | many | TRBD1 | TRBV9
TGTTCCAGCAGTACCAGTGGCCTGGGTGGCTACACCTTC | CSSSTSGLGGYTF | TRBJ1-2 | - | - | TRBV27
TGTGCCAGCAGCCTAACAGGAGTACCCACCTACGAGCAGTACTTC | CASSLTGVPTYEQYF | TRBJ2-7 | many | - | TRBV28
TGTGCCAGCAGCTTAGACGGGGCGTCCCTTTCTATGGCCTCTGGGGCCAACGTCCTGACTTTC | CASSLDGASLSMASGANVLTF | TRBJ2-6 | many | - | TRBV13
TGTGCCAGCAGTTACTCCCTAGCGGGAGGGCCTAGCACAGATACGCAGTATTTT | CASSYSLAGGPSTDTQYF | TRBJ2-3 | - | TRBD2 | TRBV6-5
TGCAGTGCTACCGGGTCAGGTGGGTCAGATACGCAGTATTTT | CSATGSGGSDTQYF | TRBJ2-3 | many | - | TRBV20-1
TGCAGTGCTAGAGATGATAGCTGGGGGGCTAGCGAGGAGCTGTTTTTT | CSARDDSWGASEELFF | TRBJ2-2 | - | - | TRBV20-1
TGTGCCAGCAGTGAGGCGGGACAGGGATGGCCAGATACGCAGTATTTT | CASSEAGQGWPDTQYF | TRBJ2-3 | many | TRBD1 | TRBV2
TGTGCCGGCAGTTACTCGATGGCGGGGCAAGAGACCCAGTACTTC | CAGSYSMAGQETQYF | TRBJ2-5 | many | - | TRBV6-7
TGCAGTGCTCGAGCCCCTCAGGGGCGGATCACAGATACGCAGTATTTT | CSARAPQGRITDTQYF | TRBJ2-3 | many | - | TRBV20-1
TGTGCCGGCAGCTTAGCGCGGGGCGGCTATGGCTACAACTTC | CAGSLARGGYGYNF | TRBJ1-2 | - | - | TRBV7-2
TGTGCCAGCAGCCAAGATACAAACAGACCGAACACTGAAGCTTTCTTT | CASSQDTNRPNTEAFF | TRBJ1-1 | many | - | TRBV14
TGTGCCAGCAGTTTCGGGCCCCCCGGGGAGCTGTTTTTT | CASSFGPPGELFF | TRBJ2-2 | many | - | TRBV6-1
TGTGCCAGCAGCCTGGGGACAGCCCTGGGAAACACCATATATTTT | CASSLGTALGNTIYF | TRBJ1-3 | many | TRBD1 | TRBV28
TGTGCCTGGAGTGTGGGCCCTGACAATAAGACCCAGCATTTT | CAWSVGPDNKTQHF | TRBJ1-5 | - | - | TRBV30
TGTGCCAGCAGCCCGACAGGGGCTTCTCAGCCCCAGCATTTT | CASSPTGASQPQHF | TRBJ1-5 | many | TRBD1 | TRBV3-1
TGTGCCAGTAGTATGGGCGGGGCGGGAGAAAAACTGTTTTTT | CASSMGGAGEKLFF | TRBJ1-4 | many | - | TRBV19
TGTGCCATCAGTGAGTTTACAGACTCTCCCCATGAGCAGTTCTTC | CAISEFTDSPHEQFF | TRBJ2-1 | many | - | TRBV10-3
TGTGCCAGCAGCACTTCTGGGGGTTCCTCCTACGAGCAGTACTTC | CASSTSGGSSYEQYF | TRBJ2-7 | many | - | TRBV9
TGTGCCAGCAGCCCGCGAGACCTAGTGAACACTGAAGCTTTCTTT | CASSPRDLVNTEAFF | TRBJ1-1 | many | - | TRBV3-1
TGTGCCAGCAGTTACTCGGACAGGGGGGCGTACGAGCAGTACTTC | CASSYSDRGAYEQYF | TRBJ2-7 | - | TRBD1 | TRBV6-5
TGCAGTGCTTCCCGACCGGGACAGGGATTCGGGAATTCACCCGTCCACTTT | CSASRPGQGFGNSPVHF | TRBJ1-6 | - | TRBD1 | TRBV20-1
TGTGCCAGCAGTTCTCTGGACAGGGAAGGGACTGAAGCTTTCTTT | CASSSLDREGTEAFF | TRBJ1-1 | many | TRBD1 | TRBV6-2/TRBV6-3
TGTGCCAGCAGACCGGGACAGGGCTCATACAATGAGCAGTTCTTC | CASRPGQGSYNEQFF | TRBJ2-1 | few | TRBD1 | TRBV11-2
TGTGCCAGCAGCCCTTTTACAGTGACCGGGGAGCTGTTTTTT | CASSPFTVTGELFF | TRBJ2-2 | many | - | TRBV7-8
TGCAGTGCCCCTTCTCTCCCAGCGGGAGTCAAGGAGACCCAGTACTTC | CSAPSLPAGVKETQYF | TRBJ2-5 | many | TRBD2 | TRBV20-1
TGTGCCAGCAGCGTAGCTACCGGGGATACGCAGTATTTT | CASSVATGDTQYF | TRBJ2-3 | many | - | TRBV9
TGTGCCAGCAATCCTCCGGGACACTCGAACACTGAAGCTTTCTTT | CASNPPGHSNTEAFF | TRBJ1-1 | many | - | TRBV12-3/TRBV12-4
TGTGCCAGCTCCGGGACAGGTGCTGGAAACACCATATATTTT | CASSGTGAGNTIYF | TRBJ1-3 | many | TRBD1 | TRBV6-1
TGTGCCAGCGCTCAGTACCGGTACGAGACCCAGTACTTC | CASAQYRYETQYF | TRBJ2-5 | many | - | TRBV19
TGTGCCAGCGATAGGGGCTTGTGCTATGGCTACACCTTC | CASDRGLCYGYTF | TRBJ1-2 | few | - | TRBV6-2/TRBV6-3
TGCGCCAGCAGCCAGCAGGGGCCCAGCGATGAGCAGTTCTTC | CASSQQGPSDEQFF | TRBJ2-1 | many | - | TRBV4-1
TGCAGTGCCTCTACCCCCTCGTTCCGCACAGATACGCAGTATTTT | CSASTPSFRTDTQYF | TRBJ2-3 | many | - | TRBV20-1
TGTGCCAAAGACAAAAAGACAGGGTACAATGAGCAGTTCTTC | CAKDKKTGYNEQFF | TRBJ2-1 | many | TRBD1 | TRBV5-3
TGTGCCAGCAGTTTATGGGGGGACACTGAAGCTTTCTTT | CASSLWGDTEAFF | TRBJ1-1 | many | - | TRBV27
TGTGCCAGCAGTCTGACAGCGCGCTACGAGCAGTACTTC | CASSLTARYEQYF | TRBJ2-7 | many | - | TRBV27